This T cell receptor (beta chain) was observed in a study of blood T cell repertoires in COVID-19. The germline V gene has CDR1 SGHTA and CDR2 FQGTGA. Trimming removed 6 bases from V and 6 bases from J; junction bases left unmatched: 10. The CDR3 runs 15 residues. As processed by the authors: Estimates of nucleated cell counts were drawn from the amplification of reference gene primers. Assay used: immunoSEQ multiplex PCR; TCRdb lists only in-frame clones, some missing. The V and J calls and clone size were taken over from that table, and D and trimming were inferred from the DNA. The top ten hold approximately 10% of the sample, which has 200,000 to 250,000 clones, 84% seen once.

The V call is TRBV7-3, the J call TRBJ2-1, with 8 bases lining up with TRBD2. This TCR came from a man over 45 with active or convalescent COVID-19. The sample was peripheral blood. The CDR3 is CASSYSGSKGNEQFF. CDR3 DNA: TGTGCCAGCAGTTACAGCGGGAGTAAGGGCAATGAGCAGTTCTTC.